This note documents a single TCR beta chain sequence. The antigen this receptor binds is unknown. Base qualities are not recorded, but no much larger clone differs from it by a single base. The germline V gene provides CDR1 MGHRA and CDR2 YSYEKL. From its cysteine to its phenylalanine, the CDR3 spans 14 amino acids. The CDR3 DNA has 42 bases and is translated from base 1. Deletion took 3 bases off V and 1 base off J, with a span of 9 bases between the germline ends. Read against the paper, the sample's time point label means: baseline before first vaccination. Vaccinee samples came from UK trials COV001 and COV002, including a single-blind randomized controlled phase 2/3 trial of AZD1222 (ChAdOx1 nCoV-19) in healthy adults. For TCRbeta chain sequencing, PBMC samples were collected from trial participants at day 0 and at day 28 after the second dose. The sample comes from a study of T cell responses to AZD1222 COVID-19 vaccine (dated by TCRdb to the early 2020s). About the full investigation: AZD1222 recipients whose second dose came at about 4 weeks and those whose second dose came at about 12 weeks were combined into one group, since spike-specific TCR depth and breadth did not differ between the two schedules. TCR sequencing covered roughly 230 trial participants: 200 to 220 given two doses of AZD1222 and about 26 given two doses of MenACWY control vaccine. Trial participants were enrolled by age into 18-55, 56-69 and 70-plus year subgroups, with 148, 28 and 57 TCR-sequenced participants respectively. On the study overall, not on this receptor specifically: Reportedly, almost half of the unique spike-specific TCRs recognized epitopes lying outside the regions that are mutated in the B.1.351 and B.1.1.7 variants. Because no samples from the day 14 peak response were available, repertoires could be characterized only after the peak T cell response. The vaccine-associated CD4 TCRs covered the entire spike protein, and the dominant responses fell in regions 160-218 and 743-854. Only six AZD1222 recipients were SARS-CoV-2 seropositive at baseline, limiting conclusions about previously exposed vaccinees. Participants were mostly white British and included more females than males, and it was suggested by the authors that clonal diversity may have been underestimated. Spike-specific TCR breadth and depth rose significantly after two AZD1222 doses compared with day 0 and with MenACWY recipients. In the small 56-69-year group, the increase in depth fell short of significance, most likely because of low power.

The CDR3 regions of human TCRbeta chains were analyzed by immunosequencing. Turning to the authors' computational methods: Repertoire TCRs were checked for matches against a reference library of SARS-CoV-2-specific TCRs that had been generated using the MIRA antigen-specificity platform. Breadth was defined as the fraction of unique TCRs that were SARS-CoV-2-associated. Depth was defined as the fraction of total T cells that were SARS-CoV-2-associated. Using the MIRA data, each spike-specific TCR was assigned both to the spike region to which the TCR was reactive and to a CD4 or CD8 class. Log10-transformed breadth and depth values were compared by one-way ANOVA with Sidak's multiple comparisons tests. What TCRdb holds here is the immuneACCESS table cut down to in-frame rearrangements. Part of the clones is not present; checked against another copy, under half of the missing clones reflect an unresolved V gene, and the others are unexplained. The D gene and trimming were derived from the DNA, and the V and J assignments and clone size from that table. Recorded for this sample are 95,000 to 150,000 clones; roughly 84% of them occurred a single time. The ten largest clonotypes hold 1.2% of the sample.

The rearrangement combines TRBV4-1 with TRBJ1-2; possibly the D gene is TRBD1, per 6 matching bases. The material was peripheral blood, obtained on day 0 of AZD1222 vaccination. The sequence derives from an adult in good health. The CDR3 protein is CASSQGAVNYGYTF. The DNA sequence follows: TGCGCCAGCAGCCAGGGGGCGGTTAACTATGGCTACACCTTC.